This T cell receptor beta chain was documented in a study of T cells in Graves' hyperthyroidism and ophthalmopathy. This CDR3 is built from 15 residues. Germline-derived CDR1 and CDR2 are MDHEN and SYDVKM. The junction had 12 bases not matched to a gene; V was cut back by 6 bases and J by 7 bases. Overall study findings and caveats: Most thyroid-expanded clonotypes above 0.001 were also found in blood. The model made its ophthalmopathy prediction, and onset followed a median about 6 months later.

This clonotype occurred many times. The antigen is unknown. RNA transcripts gave rise to amplified TCR beta CDR3 regions. First-round RT-PCR with HTBI primers amplified the TCR CDR3 region. One entry per CDR3 protein, called by TCRdb with MiXCR from the multiplex PCR reads. The sample shows more than 300,000 distinct CDR3 sequences, approximately 13% of them seen only once. The PBMCs had their origin in approximately 10 ml of fresh peripheral blood. This sequence was found in a woman aged 18-35 years with Graves' hyperthyroidism. V usage is TRBV28 and J usage is TRBJ2-5; 9 bases match TRBD1. Sequencing was carried out using blood. CDR3 in amino acids: CASSRETGGGGTQYF. CDR3 in DNA: TGTGCCAGCAGCCGTGAGACAGGGGGGGGAGGGACCCAGTACTTC.